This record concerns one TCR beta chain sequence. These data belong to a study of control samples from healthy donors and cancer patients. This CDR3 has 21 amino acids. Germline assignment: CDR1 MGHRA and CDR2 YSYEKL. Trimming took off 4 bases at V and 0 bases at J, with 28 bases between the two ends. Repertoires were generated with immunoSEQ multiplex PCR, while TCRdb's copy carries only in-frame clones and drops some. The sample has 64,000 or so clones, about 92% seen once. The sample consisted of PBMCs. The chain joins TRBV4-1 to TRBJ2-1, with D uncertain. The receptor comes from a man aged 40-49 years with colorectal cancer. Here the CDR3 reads CASSPSRGSALLPSSYNEQFF. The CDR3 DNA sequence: TGCGCCAGCAGCCCCTCCCGCGGCAGTGCCCTGTTGCCGAGCTCCTACAATGAGCAGTTCTTC.